What follows are 14 T cell receptor beta chains derived from one specimen sequenced in a study of cytomegalovirus exposure and HLA in healthy donors. 60 Vbeta and 13 Jbeta primers were used in PCR. Sequencing was performed with immunoSEQ multiplex PCR; in TCRdb, only in-frame clones are kept and a portion is missing. The sample has some 120,000 clones, over 60% seen once. Sequenced sample: PBMCs. The receptors stem from a human donor in good health.

With regard to this clone: The germline gene is not matched at one end of the junction; a read error may be the cause. This chain uses TRBV6-4 with TRBJ1-1, with a weak D call TRBD1 (6 bases). Germline assignment: CDR1 MRHNA and CDR2 SNTAGT. This CDR3 has 14 amino acids. The CDR3 is CASSYSKWEGVAFF. In nucleotides, the CDR3 is TGTGCCAGCAGTTACTCGAAGTGGGAGGGGGTAGCTTTCTTT.

V and J are TRBV28 and TRBJ2-2; D may be TRBD1 (6 bases). CDR1 is MDHEN and CDR2 is SYDVKM in the germline V gene. V lost 7 bases, J lost 3 bases, and 12 bases lay in between. This CDR3 contains 14 residues. Here the CDR3 DNA reads TGTGCCAGCAACTCAGGGGATGACACCGGGGAGCTGTTTTTT. Translated, it gives CASNSGDDTGELFF.

V is TRBV6-1 and J is TRBJ1-6; D ambiguous. Per germline, CDR1 MNHNS and CDR2 SASEGT. The ends were cut back, 4 bases at V and 8 bases at J, with 12 bases in the middle. The CDR3 has 14 residues. The CDR3 loop is CASSVLEGDSPLHF. CDR3 bases: TGTGCCAGCAGTGTGTTGGAGGGAGATTCACCCCTCCACTTT.

The rearrangement joins TRBV5-4 to TRBJ2-5, with TRBD1 matching 7 bases. There are 15 residues in the CDR3. The V gene's germline CDR1 is SGHNT and CDR2 YYREEE (reference sequence). J lost 5 bases, V lost 2 bases, and 9 bases had no gene match. The CDR3 is CASSLGGAAGETQYF. In DNA, the CDR3 is TGTGCCAGCAGCTTAGGGGGCGCCGCTGGGGAGACCCAGTACTTC.

This clone was counted a few times. J is TRBJ1-5 and V is TRBV19; D not certain. The V and J ends lost 8 bases and 4 bases respectively, with 15 bases between them. Germline CDR1 reads LNHDA; CDR2 reads SQIVND (reference sequence). There are 14 residues in the CDR3. CDR3 DNA: TGTGCCAGTTCAAGGACTGACTGGAATCAGCCCCAGCATTTT. Amino acids: CASSRTDWNQPQHF. The full variable domain, its missing parts supplied by reference TRBV19 and TRBJ1-5, is DGGITQSPKYLFRKEGQNVTLSCEQNLNHDAMYWYRQDPGQGLRLIYYSQIVNDFQKGDIAEGYSVSREKKESFPLTVTSAQKNPTAFYLCASSRTDWNQPQHFGDGTRLSIL.

The V gene is TRBV7-9, the J gene TRBJ1-1; D is unresolved. CDR1 and CDR2 (germline): SEHNR, FQNEAQ (reference sequence). The CDR3 extends over 14 amino acids. Trimming shortened V by 1 base and J by 4 bases, and 10 bases separated the two germline ends. CDR3 bases: TGTGCCAGCAGCTTAGTTCGAAGGAGCACTGAAGCTTTCTTT. Amino acid sequence: CASSLVRRSTEAFF.

The chain is built from TRBV7-2 and TRBJ2-5; 10 nucleotides match TRBD2. The CDR3 extends over 16 amino acids. Trimming removed 5 bases from V and 3 bases from J; junction bases left unmatched: 9. CDR1 and CDR2 from the germline V gene are SGHTA and FQGNSA. For the CDR3, the DNA is TGTGCCAGCAGCCCTCATAGCGGGGGGACCGAAGAGACCCAGTACTTC. Amino acid sequence: CASSPHSGGTEETQYF.

V and J are TRBV6-5 and TRBJ2-5; TRBD1 matches 7 bases. The end of the DNA is better explained by TRBJ2-7, so the J call may be wrong. From germline, CDR1 is MNHEY and CDR2 SVGAGI. The CDR3 runs to 14 residues. CDR3 region: CASSAGGAPYEQYF. The CDR3 DNA reads as TGTGCCAGCAGTGCAGGGGGTGCCCCCTACGAGCAGTACTTC.

About this clone: Sequence at one end of the junction differs from germline and may be a read error. CDR3 residues: CSSHREGELFF. As DNA, the CDR3 is TGTTCCAGCCACAGAGAAGGGGAGCTGTTTTTT. V usage is TRBV7-9 and J usage is TRBJ2-2; D unclear. Germline V CDR1 and CDR2: SEHNR, FQNEAQ (reference sequence). CDR3 length equals 11 residues.

The DNA of the CDR3 is TGTGCCACCAGCAGGGAAAGGGAGTCCTACGAGCAGTACTTC. It is translated as CATSRERESYEQYF. The chain joins TRBV15 to TRBJ2-7; weak D call: TRBD2 (5 bases). The CDR3 consists of 14 residues. Germline V gene sequence: CDR1 LNHNV, CDR2 YYDKDF (reference sequence). Deletions cut 3 bases from V and 1 base from J, with 10 bases between. Drawing the rest from reference TRBV15 and TRBJ2-7, the complete variable domain is DAMVIQNPRYQVTQFGKPVTLSCSQTLNHNVMYWYQQKSSQAPKLLFHYYDKDFNNEADTPDNFQSRRPNTSFCFLDIRSPGLGDTAMYLCATSRERESYEQYFGPGTRLTVT.

The chain combines TRBV19 with TRBJ2-3; tentatively, D is TRBD1 (7 bases). Germline V gene sequence: CDR1 LNHDA, CDR2 SQIVND (reference sequence). This CDR3 has 13 residues. With 8 bases removed from V and 3 bases from J, the gap between germline ends came to 12 bases. CDR3 DNA sequence: TGTGCCAGTTGGCCAGGGGGGACAGATACGCAGTATTTT. Its protein is CASWPGGTDTQYF.

This clone was found once. The CDR3 here is CASSTGQIYGYTF. For the CDR3, the DNA is TGTGCCAGCAGCACGGGACAGATCTATGGCTACACCTTC. This rearrangement joins TRBV28 to TRBJ1-2; TRBD1 agrees at 7 bases. The germline V gene has CDR1 MDHEN and CDR2 SYDVKM. The CDR3 consists of 13 residues. Trimming cost V 6 bases and J 4 bases; bases outside gene matches: 5.

The V gene is TRBV11-1, the J gene TRBJ1-2, with D maybe TRBD1 (5 bases). Trimming took off 4 bases at V and 4 bases at J, with 16 bases between the two ends. CDR3 size: 15 residues. Germline assignment: CDR1 SGHAT and CDR2 FQDESV (reference sequence). The CDR3 bases are TGTGCCAGCAGCTGGGGCTCGGGCTCAGCCTATGGCTACACCTTC. It yields the protein CASSWGSGSAYGYTF.

The chain is built from TRBV9 and TRBJ2-1; a weak D match, TRBD2 (5 bases). Germline V gene data show CDR1 as SGDLS and CDR2 as YYNGEE. V was shortened by 0 bases and J by 1 base, with 8 bases between the two germline ends. The length of the CDR3 is 15 residues. For the CDR3, the DNA is TGTGCCAGCAGCGTAGGTCGGGGTTCCTACAATGAGCAGTTCTTC. This encodes CASSVGRGSYNEQFF.